This record concerns one TCR beta chain sequence. The CDR3 has 15 residues. V was cut by 3 bases and J by 2 bases, with 13 bases left in between. Germline V CDR1 and CDR2: LNHDA, SQIVND (reference sequence). The entry originates in a study of blood T cell repertoires in COVID-19. Measured with immunoSEQ multiplex PCR; TCRdb has only the in-frame clones, and not every one. The table lists some 350,000 clones, more than 85% of them singletons. This rearrangement joins TRBV19 to TRBJ1-2; the D is unclear. Material for sequencing was PBMCs or T cells enriched from blood (not recorded which). The clonotype comes from a woman in her twenties or thirties who had recovered from COVID-19. The DNA for the CDR3 is TGTGCCAGTAGTATCTTCGGGGAACTAAACTATGGCTACACCTTC. Encoded protein: CASSIFGELNYGYTF.